This T cell receptor beta chain was sequenced in a study of regulatory T cells in long-lasting Graves disease. Time point given: newly diagnosed GD, antithyroid drugs for less than 3 months. After RNA was extracted from PBMCs, the TCR library was made from it. Libraries of TCR beta came from iRepertoire HTBI primers plus Arm-PCR of CDR3 regions. TCRdb passed the multiplex PCR reads through MiXCR, listing each CDR3 protein once. The table includes about 440,000 distinct CDR3 sequences, about 15% detected once. Regarding the study as a whole: Persistent Graves' patients showed a TCR diversity that was lower than that of newly diagnosed ones. Public clonotype sharing was higher in persistent than newly diagnosed patients.

This clonotype was found a few times. Its antigen is unknown. These data are also associated with another study on T cells in Graves' hyperthyroidism and ophthalmopathy.

This specimen was peripheral blood mononuclear cells (PBMCs), taken at new diagnosis, from a patient treated with antithyroid drugs. The TCR comes from a woman aged 30 to 39 with Graves disease.

The CDR3 region is CSVPGAGKNIQYF. The CDR3 nucleotides read TGCAGCGTTCCAGGGGCTGGCAAAAACATTCAGTACTTC. The gene calls are TRBV29-1 and TRBJ2-4, with D possibly matching TRBD1 (6 bases). Trimming took off 5 bases at V and 3 bases at J, with 11 bases between the two ends. The CDR3 has 13 amino acids. Germline V gene lookup returns CDR1 SQVTM and CDR2 ANQGSEA.